Below, one TCR beta chain is given with its context. Germline CDR1 is SEHNR and CDR2 is FQNEAQ (reference sequence). This CDR3 spans 18 amino acids. The data were taken from a study of blood T cells in healthy people across ages. A second PCR, run for about 6 to 12 cycles, used a sample-barcoded 5' primer plus a J-beta primer mix. TCRdb reprocessed the 5' RACE reads via MiXCR and lists one record per CDR3 protein. The sample includes hundreds of thousands of distinct CDR3 sequences, 56% of them seen just once. The sequenced material came from blood. The clonotype originates from a man aged 40-49 years in good health. The V gene is TRBV7-9, the J gene TRBJ2-1; 13 bases match TRBD2. The J call could be wrong; TRBJ2-7 is a better fit for the DNA end. CDR3 DNA: TGTGCCAGCAGCTACCTACCGGGACTAGCGGGAACCTACAATGAGCAGTACTTC. It specifies CASSYLPGLAGTYNEQYF.